A single sample gave rise to the 22 T cell receptor beta chains below, sequenced in a study of blood T cell repertoires in COVID-19 (dated by TCRdb to 2018 to 2020). The library relied on the immunoSEQ multiplex PCR assay. Not all clones reach the TCRdb copy of this immuneACCESS table, which keeps in-frame sequences only. Checked studies attribute under half of the gap to unresolved V genes and leave the rest unexplained. This sample has 150,000 to 200,000 clones in its table, and approximately 73% of those were observed once. The top ten clones comprise around 17% of the sample. Source material: PBMCs or T cells enriched from blood (not recorded which). These receptors were collected from a woman between 50 and 59 years old with acute COVID-19.

The chain carries TRBV7-9 and TRBJ1-2; possible D gene TRBD1, 6 bases. Germline V gene sequence: CDR1 SEHNR, CDR2 FQNEAQ (reference sequence). V lost 7 bases and J lost 6, with 15 bases in between. CDR3 length equals 13 residues. CDR3 in DNA: TGTGCCAGCACTCCAGGGGCCCTCAATGGCTACACCTTC. This encodes CASTPGALNGYTF.

The chain links TRBV6-2 or TRBV6-3 to TRBJ2-7; no clear D. CDR1 and CDR2 from the germline V gene are MNHEY and SVGEGT. This CDR3 has 14 amino acids. V was trimmed by 2 bases and J by 2 bases, leaving 10 bases between them. CDR3 coding DNA: TGTGCCAGCAGTTACAGCCCTAGGACCTACGAGCAGTACGTC. Amino acid sequence: CASSYSPRTYEQYV.

V is TRBV6-6 and J is TRBJ1-2; D call uncertain. This CDR3 spans 14 amino acids. From germline, CDR1 is MNHNY and CDR2 SVGAGI (reference sequence). V gave up 0 bases and J gave up 1 base, with 6 bases separating them. The CDR3 DNA reads as TGTGCCAGCAGTTACTCCCGGGATAACTATGGCTACACCTTC. Translation gives CASSYSRDNYGYTF.

The chain carries TRBV5-6 and TRBJ2-3; 11 bases are shared with TRBD2. Germline assignment: CDR1 SGHDT and CDR2 YYEEEE. The CDR3 runs 15 residues. Trimming cost V 3 bases and J 2 bases; bases outside gene matches: 2. The CDR3 sequence: CASSSGLADTDTQYF. CDR3 nucleotides: TGTGCCAGCAGCTCGGGACTAGCGGACACAGATACGCAGTATTTT.

The genes are TRBV6-5 and TRBJ2-5; 8 bases align to TRBD2. The CDR3 runs to 16 residues. V was clipped by 2 bases and J by 2 bases; unmatched bases: 7. CDR1 and CDR2 from the germline V gene are MNHEY and SVGAGI. CDR3 protein: CASSYRLAGLQETQYF. As DNA, the CDR3 is TGTGCCAGCAGTTACCGATTAGCGGGGTTACAAGAGACCCAGTACTTC.

Worth noting for this clone: The same CDR3 is also encoded by other DNA sequences in this sample. This chain links TRBV6-5 with TRBJ2-7, with 9 bases fitting TRBD1. This CDR3 comprises 15 residues. The junction had 5 bases not matched to a gene; V was cut back by 3 bases and J by 2 bases. Germline CDR1 reads MNHEY; CDR2 reads SVGAGI. CDR3 nucleotides: TGTGCCAGCAGTTATTCCGGGACAGGGACCTACGAGCAGTACGTC. Translated: CASSYSGTGTYEQYV.

V and J are TRBV27 and TRBJ1-5; a weak D match, TRBD1 (5 bases). CDR1 and CDR2 from the germline V gene are MNHEY and SMNVEV (reference sequence). V was trimmed by 0 bases and J by 3 bases, leaving 12 bases between them. The CDR3 is 16 residues long. The CDR3 DNA reads TGTGCCAGCAGTTTATCGATGGGGGGACTCAATCAGCCCCAGCATTTT. The encoded protein is CASSLSMGGLNQPQHF.

This clone showed up just a few times. The V and J genes are TRBV7-2 and TRBJ2-3; D unclear. CDR1 is SGHTA and CDR2 is FQGNSA in the germline V gene. CDR3 length: 13 residues. Between the trimmed V and J ends, which lost 3 bases and 5 bases, there was a span of 9 bases. CDR3 DNA: TGTGCCAGCAGCTTGAGGTTGGAAGATACGCAGTATTTT. Its protein is CASSLRLEDTQYF.

This rearrangement joins TRBV28 to TRBJ1-2; the D is unclear. This CDR3 spans 13 amino acids. Germline-derived CDR1 and CDR2 are MDHEN and SYDVKM. Trimming took off 6 bases at V and 2 bases at J, with 10 bases between the two ends. CDR3 bases: TGTGCCAGCAGCATGGACTTAAACTATGGCTACACCTTC. Encoded protein: CASSMDLNYGYTF.

The chain employs TRBV5-6 and TRBJ1-1, with D perhaps TRBD1 (6 bases). The ends were cut back, 5 bases at V and 1 base at J, with 12 bases in the middle. The CDR3 runs to 14 residues. Germline CDR1 reads SGHDT; CDR2 reads YYEEEE. The CDR3 DNA reads TGTGCCAGCAGGATACAGGGTTGGAACACTGAAGCTTTCTTT. Its translation: CASRIQGWNTEAFF. Drawing the rest from reference TRBV5-6 and TRBJ1-1, the complete variable domain is DAGVTQSPTHLIKTRGQQVTLRCSPKSGHDTVSWYQQALGQGPQFIFQYYEEEERQRGNFPDRFSGHQFPNYSSELNVNALLLGDSALYLCASRIQGWNTEAFFGQGTRLTVV.

The chain combines TRBV19 with TRBJ2-5; 8 positions agree with TRBD2. The J segment lost 2 bases and the V segment lost 5 bases, leaving 7 bases of the junction unmatched. Germline V gene data show CDR1 as LNHDA and CDR2 as SQIVND (reference sequence). The CDR3 length is 15 residues. CDR3 coding DNA: TGTGCCAGTAGTCCGACTAGCGTATCACAAGAGACCCAGTACTTC. Translating gives CASSPTSVSQETQYF.

The rearrangement joins TRBV3-1 (or the pseudogene TRBV3-2) to TRBJ2-2, with D uncertain. The V gene's germline CDR1 is LGHDT and CDR2 YNNKEL (reference sequence). The CDR3 extends over 11 amino acids. V was trimmed by 5 bases and J by 6 bases, leaving 4 bases between them. The CDR3 here is CASSTAGELFF. Here the CDR3 DNA reads TGTGCCAGCAGCACAGCCGGGGAGCTGTTTTTT.

The chain recombines TRBV28 with TRBJ1-1, with 7 bases identical to TRBD1. V trimming: 5 bases; J trimming: 3 bases; junction bases outside the gene matches: 15. The CDR3 sequence is 17 residues long. Germline CDR1 reads MDHEN; CDR2 reads SYDVKM. This chain's CDR3 is CASSPPDLDQGDTEAFF. Here the CDR3 DNA reads TGTGCCAGCAGTCCACCCGACCTCGACCAGGGGGACACTGAAGCTTTCTTT.

This clone was counted many times. The chain couples TRBV6-4 to TRBJ2-1; 7 nucleotides match TRBD2. V was pared by 8 bases and J by 3 bases, with 10 bases of the junction left unmatched. Germline CDR1 MRHNA, CDR2 SNTAGT. The CDR3 sequence is 15 residues long. For the CDR3, the DNA is TGTGCCAGCGGCCCCCAGGGCGGGGGCTACAATGAGCAGTTCTTC. Its translation is CASGPQGGGYNEQFF.

The chain couples TRBV7-3 to TRBJ2-6; D is unclear. This CDR3 region has 15 residues. Per germline, CDR1 SGHTA and CDR2 FQGTGA. Between the trimmed V and J ends, which lost 2 bases and 0 bases, there was a span of 5 bases. CDR3 region: CASSLSFSGANVLTF. In nucleotides, the CDR3 is TGTGCCAGCAGCTTATCGTTCTCTGGGGCCAACGTCCTGACTTTC.

The V call is TRBV21-1, the J call TRBJ2-7; TRBD1 is the table's D call, not checked against the DNA. TRBV21-1 is flagged as a pseudogene. The CDR3 runs 16 residues. The CDR3 sequence: CASSNPLTGDFYEQYV. DNA of the CDR3: TGTGCCAGCAGCAATCCTCTAACAGGGGACTTCTACGAGCAGTACGTC.

The V gene is TRBV7-9, the J gene TRBJ1-3, with D possibly TRBD1 on 6 matching bases. The CDR3 totals 15 residues. V was cut by 5 bases and J by 4 bases, with 15 bases left in between. Germline loops: CDR1 SEHNR, CDR2 FQNEAQ (reference sequence). The CDR3 sequence is CASSLQGSAGNTIYF. In nucleotides, the CDR3 is TGTGCCAGCAGCCTCCAGGGGTCGGCGGGAAACACCATATATTTT.

The rearrangement joins TRBV15 to TRBJ2-3; 8 bases are a match to TRBD1. This CDR3 comprises 15 residues. Germline CDR1 is LNHNV and CDR2 is YYDKDF (reference sequence). Germline trimming cut 3 bases from V and 4 bases from J; bases unmatched to any gene: 6. CDR3 sequence reads: CATSRTGDYADTQYF. In DNA, the CDR3 is TGTGCCACCAGCAGGACAGGGGATTATGCAGATACGCAGTATTTT. Looking up the rest from reference TRBV15 and TRBJ2-3 gives the full variable domain: DAMVIQNPRYQVTQFGKPVTLSCSQTLNHNVMYWYQQKSSQAPKLLFHYYDKDFNNEADTPDNFQSRRPNTSFCFLDIRSPGLGDTAMYLCATSRTGDYADTQYFGPGTRLTVL.

The chain combines TRBV6-5 with TRBJ1-2, with TRBD1 as a possible D gene (6 bases). The CDR3 has 15 residues. The germline CDR1 and CDR2 sequences are MNHEY and SVGAGI. V was cut by 6 bases and J by 5 bases, with 19 bases left in between. CDR3 bases: TGTGCCAGCAGCCGGGGGGGCGCTACCTTTTATGGCTACACCTTC. Translating gives CASSRGGATFYGYTF.

The chain employs TRBV12-5 and TRBJ2-3; possibly TRBD2 for D (7 bases). Between the trimmed V and J ends, which lost 1 base and 0 bases, there was a span of 11 bases. The germline gives CDR1 LGHNT, CDR2 FRNRAP. The CDR3 contains 16 residues. The CDR3 sequence: CASGLGEGGSTDTQYF. DNA for the CDR3: TGTGCTAGTGGTTTGGGAGAGGGGGGGAGCACAGATACGCAGTATTTT.

The chain employs TRBV6-6 and TRBJ1-1; D gene ambiguous. Deletions cut 5 bases from V and 4 bases from J, with 8 bases between. The CDR3 consists of 12 residues. Germline V lookup: CDR1 MNHNY, CDR2 SVGAGI (reference sequence). The CDR3 DNA reads TGTGCCAGCAGTGTGAGGTTCACTGAAGCTTTCTTT. Translated: CASSVRFTEAFF.

This clone came up a few times. The V gene is TRBV19, the J gene TRBJ1-1, with TRBD1 matching 7 bases. This CDR3 region has 14 residues. Germline trimming cut 1 base from V and 6 bases from J; bases unmatched to any gene: 5. The germline V gene has CDR1 LNHDA and CDR2 SQIVND (reference sequence). The CDR3 nucleotides are TGTGCCAGTAGTATAGTCAACAGGGGCGCTGAAGCTTTCTTT. Translated: CASSIVNRGAEAFF.